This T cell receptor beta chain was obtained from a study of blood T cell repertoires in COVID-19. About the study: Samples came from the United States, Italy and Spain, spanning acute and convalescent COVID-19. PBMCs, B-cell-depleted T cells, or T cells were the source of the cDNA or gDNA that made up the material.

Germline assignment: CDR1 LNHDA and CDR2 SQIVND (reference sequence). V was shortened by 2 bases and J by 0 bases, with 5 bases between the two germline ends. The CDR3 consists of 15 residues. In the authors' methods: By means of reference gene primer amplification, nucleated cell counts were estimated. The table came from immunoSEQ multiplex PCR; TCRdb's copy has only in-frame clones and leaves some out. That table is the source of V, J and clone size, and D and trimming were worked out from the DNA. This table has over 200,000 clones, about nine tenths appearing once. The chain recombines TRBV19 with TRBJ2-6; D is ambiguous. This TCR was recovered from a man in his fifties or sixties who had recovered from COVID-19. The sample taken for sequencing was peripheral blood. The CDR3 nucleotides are TGTGCCAGTAGTATATCTGTCTCTGGGGCCAACGTCCTGACTTTC. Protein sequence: CASSISVSGANVLTF.